This TCR beta chain originates from a study of shared clonotypes between healthy human individuals. On the study more broadly: CD4 naive and CD4 memory each took three plates per donor, while CD8 naive took two and CD8 memory one.

TCRdb's copy holds only in-frame clones and misses some; the assay was immunoSEQ multiplex PCR. The sample has about 960,000 clones, 76% seen once. The CDR3 has 12 amino acids. The germline gives CDR1 SQVTM, CDR2 ANQGSEA. The J segment lost 6 bases and the V segment lost 7 bases, leaving 5 bases of the junction unmatched. This receptor was obtained from a man aged 18-30 years in good health. This chain connects TRBV29-1 to TRBJ2-7; 11 nucleotides align to TRBD1. The sequencing input was memory CD4+ T cells sorted from blood. Subset denoted: CD45RA-negative fraction. The CDR3 bases are TGCAGCGCTGGGGACAGGGGGAGCGAGCAGTACTTC. Translation: CSAGDRGSEQYF.